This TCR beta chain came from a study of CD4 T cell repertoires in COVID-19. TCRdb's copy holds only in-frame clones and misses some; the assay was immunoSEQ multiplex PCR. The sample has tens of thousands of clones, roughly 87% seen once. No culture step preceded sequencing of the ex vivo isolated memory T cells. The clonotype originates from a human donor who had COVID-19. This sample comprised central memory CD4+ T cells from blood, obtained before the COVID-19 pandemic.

The CDR3: CASSFGAGLAKNIQYF. The CDR3 DNA reads TGTGCCAGCAGCTTCGGAGCGGGACTAGCCAAAAACATTCAGTACTTC. The V gene is TRBV13, the J gene TRBJ2-4; 7 positions agree with TRBD2. The germline gives CDR1 PRHDT, CDR2 FYEKMQ (reference sequence). The CDR3 spans 16 residues. J was trimmed by 0 bases and V by 3 bases; bases with no gene match: 5.